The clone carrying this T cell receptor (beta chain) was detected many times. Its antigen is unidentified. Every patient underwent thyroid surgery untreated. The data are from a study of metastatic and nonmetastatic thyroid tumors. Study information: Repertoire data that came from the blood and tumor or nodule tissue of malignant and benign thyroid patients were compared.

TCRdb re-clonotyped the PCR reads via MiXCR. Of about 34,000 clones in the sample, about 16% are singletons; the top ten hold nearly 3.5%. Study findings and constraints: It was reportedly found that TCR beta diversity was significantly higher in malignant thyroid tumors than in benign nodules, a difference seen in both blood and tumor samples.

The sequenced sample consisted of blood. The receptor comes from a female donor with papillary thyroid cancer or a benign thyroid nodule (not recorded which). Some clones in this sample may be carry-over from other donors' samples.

CDR3 sequence (DNA): TGTGCCAGCAGTGTCCCTACCCGAGGACAGGGAAGAAGAAACACCATATATTTT. It codes for CASSVPTRGQGRRNTIYF. The chain carries TRBV28 and TRBJ1-3, with TRBD1 matching 8 bases. V was pared by 5 bases and J by 5 bases, with 17 bases of the junction left unmatched. The CDR3 has 18 residues. CDR1 and CDR2 from the germline V gene are MDHEN and SYDVKM.